One sample yielded the 4 T cell receptor beta chains listed below, sequenced in a study of response to subunit inactivated influenza vaccine. Each CDR3 protein gets one entry after TCRdb re-called the RT-PCR reads with MiXCR. This table has over 750,000 distinct CDR3 sequences, 21% appearing once. The sample in question was PBMCs from blood, obtained 5 days after vaccination. These TCRs come from a man aged 50-59 years who received an inactivated influenza vaccine.

The chain links TRBV6-5 to TRBJ2-2; D tentatively reads TRBD1 or TRBD2 (5 bases each). The ends were cut back, 4 bases at V and 4 bases at J, with 19 bases in the middle. CDR1 is MNHEY and CDR2 is SVGAGI in the germline V gene. This CDR3 contains 17 residues. CDR3: CASSSPPSGTGTGELFF. In nucleotides, the CDR3 is TGTGCCAGCAGTTCGCCCCCATCAGGGACGGGCACCGGGGAGCTGTTTTTT.

This chain connects TRBV25-1 to TRBJ2-5, with D perhaps assigned TRBD1 or TRBD2 (6 bases each). The germline CDR1 and CDR2 sequences are MGHDK and SYGVNS. This CDR3 is 15 amino acids long. V was shortened by 3 bases and J by 5 bases, with 16 bases between the two germline ends. In DNA, the CDR3 is TGTGCCAGCAGTGACACAAGGGGGGTTGTGGAGACCCAGTACTTC. Its translation: CASSDTRGVVETQYF.

This clonotype was observed a handful of times. This rearrangement joins TRBV7-9 to TRBJ2-5; 10 nucleotides agree with TRBD2. Germline trimming cut 3 bases from V and 3 bases from J; bases unmatched to any gene: 7. CDR3 length: 16 residues. Per germline, CDR1 SEHNR and CDR2 FQNEAQ (reference sequence). The CDR3 nucleotides read TGTGCCAGCAGCTTTTCTAGCGGGGGCTTTAAAGAGACCCAGTACTTC. It yields the protein CASSFSSGGFKETQYF.

At least ten counts were recorded for this clonotype. J is TRBJ2-7 and V is TRBV5-1; 7 bases match TRBD1. The germline V gene has CDR1 SGHRS and CDR2 YFSETQ. This CDR3 comprises 15 residues. V shed 3 bases and J 2 bases; nucleotides not matched to a gene: 8. The CDR3 here is CASSSTNRGTYEQYF. Written as DNA, the CDR3 is TGCGCCAGCAGCTCGACCAACAGGGGAACCTACGAGCAGTACTTC. Based on the CDR3 plus reference TRBV5-1 and TRBJ2-7, the full variable domain is KAGVTQTPRYLIKTRGQQVTLSCSPISGHRSVSWYQQTPGQGLQFLFEYFSETQRNKGNFPGRFSGRQFSNSRSEMNVSTLELGDSALYLCASSSTNRGTYEQYFGPGTRLTVT.